This T cell receptor (beta chain) was recovered during a study of blood T cell repertoires in COVID-19. The wider study: Acute and convalescent COVID-19 specimens originated in the United States, Italy and Spain.

As concerns this clone: Other DNA variants within this sample encode the same CDR3.

Trimming removed 2 bases at V and 2 bases at J, with 4 bases between. This CDR3 spans 13 amino acids. In the original processing: How many nucleated cells were present was estimated from reference gene primer amplification. Using immunoSEQ multiplex PCR, the repertoire was profiled, and TCRdb retains in-frame clones only, with some absent. The DNA was the basis for D and trimming; V, J and clone size are from that table. The data contain hundreds of thousands of clones, approximately 90% of them singletons. The sequence was obtained from a man in his sixties with COVID-19, enrolled during active disease. Specimen: peripheral blood. This chain connects TRBV12-3 or TRBV12-4 to TRBJ1-5; D not certain. The CDR3 sequence: CASSLQGNQPQHF. As DNA, the CDR3 is TGTGCCAGCAGTTTACAGGGCAATCAGCCCCAGCATTTT.